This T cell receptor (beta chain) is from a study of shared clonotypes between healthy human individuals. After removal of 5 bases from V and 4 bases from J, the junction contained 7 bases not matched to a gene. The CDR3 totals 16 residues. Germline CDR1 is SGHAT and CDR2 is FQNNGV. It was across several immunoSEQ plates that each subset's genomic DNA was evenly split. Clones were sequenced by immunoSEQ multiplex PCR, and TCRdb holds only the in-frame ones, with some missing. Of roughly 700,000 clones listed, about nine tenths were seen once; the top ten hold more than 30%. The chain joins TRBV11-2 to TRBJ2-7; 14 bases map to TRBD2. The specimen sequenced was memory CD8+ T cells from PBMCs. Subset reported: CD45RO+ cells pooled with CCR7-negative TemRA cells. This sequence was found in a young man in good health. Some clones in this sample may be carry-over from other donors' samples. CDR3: CASSQGLAGENYEQYF. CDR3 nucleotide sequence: TGTGCCAGCAGCCAGGGACTAGCGGGAGAGAATTACGAGCAGTACTTC.